The clone carrying this TCR beta chain was recorded at least ten times. CDR3-region Arm-PCR and iRepertoire HTBI primers produced the TCR beta libraries. TCRdb fed the multiplex PCR reads into MiXCR, producing one record per CDR3 protein. The sample consists of hundreds of thousands of distinct CDR3 sequences, around 17% of them appearing once. Time point here: newly diagnosed GD, antithyroid drugs for less than 3 months. RNA isolated from PBMCs was used to make the TCR library. The sample comes from a study of regulatory T cells in long-lasting Graves disease. These data also featured in a second study, about T cells in Graves' hyperthyroidism and ophthalmopathy.

The origin of this receptor is a woman aged 30 to 39 with Graves disease. Specimen: peripheral blood mononuclear cells (PBMCs), collected at new diagnosis, from a patient treated with antithyroid drugs.

The CDR3 loop reads CASSQGTGSGYTF. In nucleotides, the CDR3 is TGTGCCAGCAGCCAAGGGACAGGGTCGGGCTACACCTTC. The chain joins TRBV3-1 to TRBJ1-2, with 8 bases identical to TRBD1. CDR1 and CDR2 (germline): LGHDT, YNNKEL (reference sequence). The CDR3 totals 13 residues. After removal of 1 base from V and 8 bases from J, the junction contained 3 bases not matched to a gene.